This T cell receptor (beta chain) was recorded in a study of T cell responses to AZD1222 COVID-19 vaccine. This clone came up a few times. The CDR3 extends over 12 amino acids. The V end was cut by 8 bases, the J end by 7 bases, with 12 bases between. In germline, CDR1 is SEHNR, CDR2 FQNEAQ (reference sequence). Profiling relied on immunoSEQ multiplex PCR, and the TCRdb table lists in-frame clones only, not all of them. The table lists approximately 82,000 clones, 92% of them singletons. The sample was peripheral blood, taken 28 days after the second AZD1222 dose. The chain carries TRBV7-9 and TRBJ2-1; the D gene is possibly TRBD2 (6 bases). The TCR sequence derives from an adult who received the AZD1222 COVID-19 vaccine. The CDR3 sequence: CASDPRGNEQFF. The CDR3 DNA reads as TGTGCCAGCGACCCACGGGGGAATGAGCAGTTCTTC. The full variable domain, its missing parts supplied by reference TRBV7-9 and TRBJ2-1, is DTGVSQNPRHKITKRGQNVTFRCDPISEHNRLYWYRQTLGQGPEFLTYFQNEAQLEKSRLLSDRFSAERPKGSFSTLEIQRTEQGDSAMYLCASDPRGNEQFFGPGTRLTVL.